This T cell receptor beta chain is from a study of memory B cells and T cells in multiple sclerosis. General study results and limits: Clone-set sizes differed between compartments, so shared clonotype counts needed normalization.

Note on this clone: As yet, its antigen is unknown.

CFSE-dim autoproliferating and CFSE-high non-proliferating T cells from unstimulated culture were sequenced separately. Roughly 5.2x10^7 CFSE-labeled PBMCs were cultured six to eight days unstimulated, then replicate wells were pooled. CFSE at roughly 0.45 uM labeled the PBMCs, which were then cultured unstimulated. Repertoires were generated with immunoSEQ multiplex PCR, while TCRdb's copy carries only in-frame clones and drops some. The sample holds over 35,000 clones, approximately 80% seen once. Per germline, CDR1 MNHEY and CDR2 SVGAGI. The CDR3 extends over 13 amino acids. V was trimmed by 0 bases and J by 0 bases, leaving 2 bases between them.

The sequenced sample was PBMCs from blood kept in culture. The rearrangement links TRBV6-5 to TRBJ1-1; D uncertain. The receptor's source is a human donor with multiple sclerosis. CDR3 nucleotides: TGTGCCAGCAGTTACTCGATGAACACTGAAGCTTTCTTT. Protein product: CASSYSMNTEAFF.